The next 3 T cell receptor beta chains were all read from a single sample in a study of T cell responses to AZD1222 COVID-19 vaccine (TCRdb year 2021). To prepare the library, the immunoSEQ multiplex PCR assay was applied. TCRdb took this table from immuneACCESS and kept in-frame rearrangements with V and J called. Such tables lack part of the clones; where checked against another copy, unresolved V genes explain under half of the gap, and the rest is unexplained. The sample profile shows more than 100,000 clones; roughly nine tenths of them were found once. The biggest ten clones account for 1.6% of the sample. The intended sense of this specimen's time point label: baseline before first vaccination. The sequencing used peripheral blood, collected on day 0 of AZD1222 vaccination. The receptors were sampled from an adult in good health.

The CDR3 is CATPDRRSSYEQYF. As DNA, the CDR3 is TGTGCCACTCCGGACAGGAGGAGCTCCTACGAGCAGTACTTC. The chain recombines TRBV27 with TRBJ2-7, with 7 bases lining up with TRBD1. The V segment lost 10 bases and the J segment 0 bases; nucleotides outside the gene matches: 9. Germline V gene data show CDR1 as MNHEY and CDR2 as SMNVEV (reference sequence). The CDR3 spans 14 residues.

The genes are TRBV24-1 and TRBJ2-3; D gene ambiguous. The germline gives CDR1 KGHDR, CDR2 SFDVKD. The CDR3 is 12 amino acids. V was cut by 7 bases and J by 5 bases, with 9 bases left in between. CDR3 sequence (DNA): TGTGCCACCAGCAACCCGATAGATACGCAGTATTTT. Encoded protein: CATSNPIDTQYF.

This chain links TRBV3-1 (or the pseudogene TRBV3-2) with TRBJ2-7, with D uncertain. CDR1 and CDR2 (germline): LGHDT, YNNKEL (reference sequence). V was trimmed by 6 bases and J by 1 base, leaving 7 bases between them. There are 12 residues in the CDR3. The CDR3 region has the DNA TGTGCCAGCAGTAAAGTTTCCTACGAGCAGTACTTC. This encodes CASSKVSYEQYF.